These T cell receptor beta chains were read from a single sample in a study of blood T cells in healthy people across ages. TCRdb redid the calling of the 5' RACE reads with MiXCR, one entry per CDR3 protein. The sample includes over 700,000 distinct CDR3 sequences, roughly 53% of them seen just once. Sequenced material: blood. The receptors come from a man older than 75 in good health. CDR3s include the opening cysteine and the closing phenylalanine or tryptophan. Fields, in order: V gene, clone size, J gene, D gene, CDR3 DNA, CDR3 protein. D genes are given only for firm matches. Clone size appears in some rows only: once, few, many, or a class for an expanded clone.

>TRBV20-1|few|TRBJ1-1|-
TGCAGTGCCTCCACGACTGAGGGGACTGAAGCTTTCTTT
CSASTTEGTEAFF
>TRBV15|-|TRBJ2-7|-
TGTGCCACCAGCCGCGCCTCCGGGGCAGGGGCGCATGAGGAGCAGTACTTC
CATSRASGAGAHEEQYF
>TRBV14|-|TRBJ2-5|TRBD1
TGTGCCAGCAGCCCCCGGGACAGCCTAGAGACCCAGTACTTC
CASSPRDSLETQYF
>TRBV25-1|few|TRBJ2-3|-
TGTGCCAGCAGTGAATACACCGATACGCAGTATTTT
CASSEYTDTQYF
>TRBV5-6|-|TRBJ2-1|TRBD2
TGTGCCAGCAGCTTTCGGACTAGCGGGAGGAACAATGAGCAGTTCTTC
CASSFRTSGRNNEQFF
>TRBV20-1|-|TRBJ2-4|TRBD1
TGCAGTGCTGCGGACAGGTCGCTAGCCAAAAACATTCAGTACTTC
CSAADRSLAKNIQYF
>TRBV6-4|few|TRBJ2-1|TRBD2
TGTGCCAGCAGTGTAGCGGGTGGGCGCAATGAGCGGTTCTTC
CASSVAGGRNERFF
>TRBV10-3|-|TRBJ1-5|TRBD1
TGTGCCATCAGTGATGGCAGGGGGCCGGTTACGACCGAACCCCAGCATTTT
CAISDGRGPVTTEPQHF
>TRBV10-3|once|TRBJ2-1|TRBD1
TGTGCCAGCACCCCCGACAGGGAAAATGAGCAGTTCTTC
CASTPDRENEQFF
>TRBV12-3/TRBV12-4|-|TRBJ1-2|-
TGTGCCAGCAGTTTAGCAGCGGGAGCTAACTATGGCTACACCTTC
CASSLAAGANYGYTF
>TRBV7-2|-|TRBJ2-5|TRBD2
TGTGCCAGCAGCCCCGGACTAGCGGGAGGAGAGCAGTACTTC
CASSPGLAGGEQYF
>TRBV27|-|TRBJ2-5|TRBD2
TGTGCCAGCAGTTTATCGGGGCTAGCGGTCCAAGAGACCCAGTACTTC
CASSLSGLAVQETQYF
>TRBV5-6|-|TRBJ2-4|-
TGTGCCAGCAGCTCCCCAGGAACAGTTGGGTCCAAAAACATTCAGTACTTC
CASSSPGTVGSKNIQYF
>TRBV9|-|TRBJ2-1|-
TGTGCCAGCAGCGCGGCTAGGATTAGCAATGAGCAGTTCTTC
CASSAARISNEQFF
>TRBV7-2|-|TRBJ1-1|-
TGTGCCAGCAGCTTAGCTGGGTCCAGGGGATCTAAGGCTTTCTTT
CASSLAGSRGSKAFF
>TRBV29-1|-|TRBJ2-1|-
TGCAGCGTTGGGAAGGGTACATTATACAATGAGCAGTTCTTC
CSVGKGTLYNEQFF
>TRBV11-2|-|TRBJ2-5|-
TGTGCCAGCAGCTCCCGGGGCGGACAACCCGGAGAGACCCAGTACTTC
CASSSRGGQPGETQYF
>TRBV18|-|TRBJ2-7|-
TGTGCCAGCTCACCACGATTGGGGGAGCTCTACGAGCAGTACTTC
CASSPRLGELYEQYF
>TRBV7-8|-|TRBJ1-2|TRBD1
TGTGCCAGCAGCTTACAGGGGGCAAGCTATGGCTACACCTTC
CASSLQGASYGYTF
>TRBV7-9|few|TRBJ1-1|-
TGTGCCAGCAGCCAGGGGCAGCTGAACACTGAAGCTTTCTTT
CASSQGQLNTEAFF
>TRBV27|-|TRBJ2-1|TRBD2
TGTGCCACCACTACGGGACTAGCTGTTGGTGAGCAGTTCTTC
CATTTGLAVGEQFF
>TRBV27|-|TRBJ1-6|TRBD1
TGTGCCAGCAGTGGGTGGACAGGGGATAATTCACCCCTCCACTTT
CASSGWTGDNSPLHF
>TRBV12-3/TRBV12-4|many|TRBJ1-2|-
TGTGCCAGCAGGGACAACTATGGCTACACCTTC
CASRDNYGYTF
>TRBV12-3/TRBV12-4|many|TRBJ2-1|-
TGTGCCAGCAGTTTAAGTATGGGTAGCAATGAGCAGTTCTTC
CASSLSMGSNEQFF
>TRBV10-3|-|TRBJ1-5|-
TGTGCCATCAGTGCAGCGGATATTAATCAGCCCCAGCATTTT
CAISAADINQPQHF
>TRBV6-6|-|TRBJ2-7|TRBD2
TGTGCCAGCAGCTGGACTAGCGGGGTACCCTACGAGCAGTACTTC
CASSWTSGVPYEQYF
>TRBV11-3|-|TRBJ2-5|TRBD2
TGTGCCAGCAGCTTAGGTAGCGGGGGATTCTACCAAGAGACCCAGTACTTC
CASSLGSGGFYQETQYF
>TRBV20-1|-|TRBJ2-7|TRBD2
TGCAGTGCTAATAGCGGGAGGGCCTCCGAGCAGTACTTC
CSANSGRASEQYF
>TRBV5-1|-|TRBJ1-5|-
TGCGCCAGCAGCCAGGGTCAGGGCCGAAATCAGCCCCAGCATTTT
CASSQGQGRNQPQHF